The source of this TCR beta chain is a study of T-cell reconstitution after alpha-beta-depleted transplantation in children. This clonotype was counted between two and nine times. CDR1 is LGHNA, CDR2 YNFKEQ, per germline. The CDR3 sequence is 17 residues long. V trimming: 4 bases; J trimming: 0 bases; junction bases outside the gene matches: 9. Researchers prepared the TCRbeta library using unique molecular identifiers, the study reports. TCRdb recomputed calls from the PCR reads with MiXCR, one row per CDR3 protein. This table holds a few hundred thousand distinct CDR3 sequences, around 17% found once.

The clonotype originates from a human donor who donated a stem cell graft to a child with acute lymphoblastic leukemia. The source material was PBMCs from the stem cell graft donor, sampled from the stem cell graft. The chain links TRBV4-2 to TRBJ2-5; TRBD2 matches at 9 bases. This chain's CDR3 is CASSPHGASGNQETQYF. DNA of the CDR3: TGTGCCAGCAGCCCTCATGGGGCTAGCGGGAACCAAGAGACCCAGTACTTC.